Detailed here is one T cell receptor beta chain. Its antigen remains unidentified. Germline lookup yields CDR1 SNHLY and CDR2 FYNNEI. Trimming left V 6 bases short and J 1 base short, with 12 bases between. The CDR3 consists of 14 residues. This record belongs to a study of coeliac disease. Study-wide points: Intraepithelial and lamina propria fractions were not highly pure, so cross-contamination was possible. Most TRB amino acid sequences occurred in only one sample.

Some clones are missing from TCRdb's copy, which holds only in-frame ones; the method was immunoSEQ multiplex PCR. Among about 5,000 clones listed, 72% were seen once. This chain joins TRBV2 and TRBJ1-1; the D is unclear. Input material: lymphocytes from the gut lamina propria. This receptor was obtained from a young man with celiac disease on a gluten-free diet. CDR3 loop: CASRGGQQNTEAFF. CDR3 in DNA: TGTGCCAGCAGGGGCGGGCAGCAGAACACTGAAGCTTTCTTT.